One sample yielded the 7 T cell receptor beta chains listed below, sequenced in a study of PD-1 blockade in classical Hodgkin lymphoma. Time point specified: newly diagnosed, previously untreated cHL patient sample. Negative magnetic selection isolated CD4+ T cells from thawed PBMCs. TCRdb's table, derived via immunoSEQ multiplex PCR, lists solely in-frame clones and lacks some. The data contain around 16,000 clones, 86% of them singletons. The material sequenced was CD4+ T cells from blood. Receptors originate from a human donor with classical Hodgkin lymphoma.

This chain uses TRBV28 with TRBJ2-7, with 8 bases fitting TRBD1. The CDR3 runs to 13 residues. J gave up 9 bases and V 6 bases, and 10 bases lay outside the gene matches. Per germline, CDR1 MDHEN and CDR2 SYDVKM. This chain's CDR3 is CASRFGQGVWQYF. DNA of the CDR3: TGTGCCAGCAGATTTGGACAGGGAGTTTGGCAGTACTTC.

This rearrangement joins TRBV19 to TRBJ1-5; D may be TRBD1 (6 bases). The V end was cut by 6 bases, the J end by 6 bases, with 15 bases between. CDR3 size: 14 residues. Germline CDR1 and CDR2: LNHDA and SQIVND (reference sequence). The CDR3 DNA is TGTGCCAGTAGCCGTGGACAGAGAGGTCAGCCCCAGCATTTT. Its translation: CASSRGQRGQPQHF.

The gene calls are TRBV28 and TRBJ2-5; 12 positions match TRBD1. CDR1 and CDR2 (germline): MDHEN, SYDVKM. The trim removed 5 bases at V and 4 bases at J, leaving 2 bases unmatched. CDR3 length: 14 residues. The CDR3 protein is CASSGTGGRETQYF. The CDR3, as DNA: TGTGCCAGCAGTGGGACAGGGGGCCGAGAGACCCAGTACTTC.

This sequence joins TRBV5-1 and TRBJ1-5; 8 nucleotides agree with TRBD1. The germline V gene encodes CDR1 SGHRS and CDR2 YFSETQ. This CDR3 has 15 amino acids. V shed 3 bases, J shed 2 bases, and the junction held 4 bases outside the gene matches. The CDR3 protein is CASSWTGIGNQPQHF. The CDR3 DNA reads as TGCGCCAGCAGCTGGACAGGGATAGGCAATCAGCCCCAGCATTTT.

The rearrangement links TRBV7-2 to TRBJ2-3; TRBD1 might be the D (5 bases). Trimming left V 5 bases short and J 5 bases short, with 14 bases between. CDR3 size: 14 residues. Germline values: CDR1 SGHTA, CDR2 FQGNSA. CDR3 sequence (DNA): TGTGCCAGCAGCGTACTCGGACACGGAGATACGCAGTATTTT. Its protein is CASSVLGHGDTQYF.

This clone was recorded only once. The V and J genes are TRBV10-2 and TRBJ2-5; D is perhaps TRBD2 (6 bases). The CDR3 spans 14 residues. V gave up 2 bases and J gave up 7 bases, with 14 bases separating them. Per germline, CDR1 WSHSY and CDR2 SAAADI. The CDR3: CASSEGTGWVTQYF. The CDR3 DNA is TGCGCCAGCAGTGAGGGGACTGGGTGGGTGACCCAGTACTTC.

The chain links TRBV6-6 to TRBJ1-2; D gene ambiguous. The CDR3 loop spans 13 amino acids. Deletions cut 10 bases from V and 1 base from J, with 13 bases between. Germline V CDR1 and CDR2: MNHNY, SVGAGI (reference sequence). CDR3 in DNA: TGTGCCACCCAAGCGGGCCGTAACTATGGCTACACCTTC. Its protein is CATQAGRNYGYTF.